This T cell receptor (beta chain) originates from a study of cytomegalovirus exposure and HLA in healthy donors. Study results and limitations: It was found in a later analysis that first-cohort TCR clusters tended to co-occur in the 100 to 150 validation repertoires. Researchers counted 180 or so TCR beta chains as cytomegalovirus-associated. Many donors carried some public TCRs, although rarity characterized most TCR sequences.

Trimming left V 5 bases short and J 5 bases short, with 8 bases between. Looked up from germline, CDR1 is LNHDA and CDR2 is SQIVND (reference sequence). The CDR3 length is 12 residues. Comment on this clone: Its target is not known.

Profiled with immunoSEQ multiplex PCR; TCRdb holds only in-frame clones, not every one. Of approximately 160,000 clones listed, roughly 91% are singletons. The rearrangement uses TRBV19 and TRBJ2-3; possible D gene TRBD2, 6 bases. Specimen: PBMCs. The TCR comes from a man between 18 and 35 years old in good health and CMV-seropositive. The CDR3 loop is CASSRRVDTQYF. For the CDR3, the DNA is TGTGCCAGTAGTCGGAGGGTAGATACGCAGTATTTT.